Shown below are 23 T cell receptor beta chains from a single sample sequenced in a study of T cells in localized non-small cell lung cancer (dated by TCRdb to the early 2020s). Library prep was done by the immunoSEQ multiplex PCR assay. The table was pulled from immuneACCESS by TCRdb, which kept in-frame rearrangements only. Such tables lose some clones; where checked, under half of the loss comes from unresolved V genes, and the rest has no known cause. In all, the sample holds about 41,000 clones, and approximately 80% of those were seen once. The ten top clones hold roughly 7.5% of the sample. Sequenced here: PBMCs, sampled before any cancer treatment. These receptors were collected from a man aged 35 to 70 with stage II lung adenocarcinoma.

The chain recombines TRBV19 with TRBJ2-1; TRBD1 aligns across 10 bases. Germline CDR1 reads LNHDA; CDR2 reads SQIVND (reference sequence). The CDR3 runs 14 residues. Trimming took 7 bases from V and 4 from J; bases not matched to a gene: 4. CDR3 region: CASKPGQGYNEQFF. The DNA for the CDR3 is TGTGCCAGTAAGCCGGGACAGGGGTACAATGAGCAGTTCTTC.

This clone was seen a handful of times. This chain joins TRBV9 and TRBJ1-1; the D is unclear. Per the germline V gene, CDR1 is SGDLS and CDR2 is YYNGEE. The CDR3 is 12 residues long. V dropped 4 bases and J dropped 7 bases, with 11 bases sitting between them. CDR3 in amino acids: CASSSEWGEAFF. CDR3 DNA: TGTGCCAGCAGCTCGGAATGGGGTGAAGCTTTCTTT.

The rearrangement uses TRBV7-9 and TRBJ2-1, with D perhaps TRBD1 or TRBD2 (5 bases each). Germline CDR1 reads SEHNR; CDR2 reads FQNEAQ (reference sequence). V was shortened by 5 bases and J by 6 bases, with 14 bases between the two germline ends. The CDR3 covers 14 residues. The CDR3 nucleotides read TGTGCCAGCAGCCTCGGGACCAGTGGCAATGAGCAGTTCTTC. Protein: CASSLGTSGNEQFF.

The chain has TRBV5-1 and TRBJ2-2; 7 positions match TRBD1. Germline V CDR1 and CDR2: SGHRS, YFSETQ. The length of the CDR3 is 14 residues. Trimming took 4 bases from V and 6 from J; bases not matched to a gene: 6. CDR3 in DNA: TGCGCCAGCAGCACAGGGGCGCGGGCCGGGGAGCTGTTTTTT. Amino acids: CASSTGARAGELFF.

The chain combines TRBV6-5 with TRBJ1-1; the D gene is possibly TRBD1 (5 bases). CDR3 size: 11 residues. V lost 7 bases to trimming and J lost 8 bases, with 11 bases between them. Germline V gene lookup returns CDR1 MNHEY and CDR2 SVGAGI. The chain's CDR3 is CASILWGEAFF. The CDR3 nucleotides read TGTGCCAGCATCCTCTGGGGGGAAGCTTTCTTT.

The chain combines TRBV4-2 with TRBJ2-3, with TRBD2 as a possible D gene (7 bases). The CDR3 spans 18 residues. Between the trimmed V and J ends, which lost 1 base and 5 bases, there was a span of 22 bases. The germline gives CDR1 LGHNA, CDR2 YNFKEQ. The CDR3 bases are TGTGCCAGCAGCCAAGGGGCGGAGGAGGGGGGGTTCGGAGATACGCAGTATTTT. Protein product: CASSQGAEEGGFGDTQYF.

The V gene is TRBV5-1, the J gene TRBJ2-6; D not resolved. CDR3 length: 13 residues. V was clipped by 4 bases and J by 2 bases, with 4 bases between them. Germline loops: CDR1 SGHRS, CDR2 YFSETQ. The DNA of the CDR3 is TGCGCCAGCAGCAGGACTGGGGCCAACGTCCTGACTTTC. Translating gives CASSRTGANVLTF.

This clone came up a few times. The V call is TRBV28, the J call TRBJ2-1; 7 bases map to TRBD2. Trimming removed 5 bases from V and 6 bases from J; junction bases left unmatched: 7. Per germline, CDR1 MDHEN and CDR2 SYDVKM. The CDR3 contains 14 residues. The CDR3 reads CASSLSTSANEQFF. The CDR3 region has the DNA TGTGCCAGCAGTCTCTCCACTAGCGCCAATGAGCAGTTCTTC.

The chain recombines TRBV2 with TRBJ1-2; 9 nucleotides align to TRBD1. This CDR3 has 13 amino acids. The V gene's germline CDR1 is SNHLY and CDR2 FYNNEI. Germline trimming cut 2 bases from V and 6 bases from J; bases unmatched to any gene: 1. The CDR3 DNA sequence: TGTGCCAGCAGTGAACGGACAGGGGATGGCTACACCTTC. Translation gives CASSERTGDGYTF.

V usage is TRBV6-5 and J usage is TRBJ2-7; 10 nucleotides align to TRBD2. V shed 7 bases and J 3 bases; nucleotides not matched to a gene: 6. Germline-derived CDR1 and CDR2 are MNHEY and SVGAGI. The CDR3 has 14 amino acids. The CDR3 DNA sequence: TGTGCCAGCATAGGTCTAGCGGGAGACTACGAGCAGTACTTC. Its translation: CASIGLAGDYEQYF.

This clone was seen only once. Other DNA sequences within the sample encode an identical CDR3. J is TRBJ2-7 and V is TRBV28, with a possible D match to TRBD1 (6 bases). V was cut by 6 bases and J by 1 base, with 10 bases left in between. CDR1 and CDR2 from the germline V gene are MDHEN and SYDVKM. The CDR3 sequence is 13 residues long. The CDR3 region is CASRRTGSYEQYF. The CDR3 DNA sequence: TGTGCCAGCAGGCGTACAGGGTCCTACGAGCAGTACTTC.

The V gene is TRBV28, the J gene TRBJ2-1, with D maybe TRBD1 (5 bases). V was shortened by 6 bases and J by 1 base, with 10 bases between the two germline ends. Germline CDR1 and CDR2: MDHEN and SYDVKM. The CDR3 is made up of 14 amino acids. The CDR3 loop is CASRWGESYNEQFF. DNA of the CDR3: TGTGCCAGCAGGTGGGGCGAATCCTACAATGAGCAGTTCTTC.

V is TRBV5-6 and J is TRBJ2-3; TRBD2 matches 8 bases. Unmatched junction bases numbered 5, after V lost 4 bases and J lost 1 base. There are 15 residues in the CDR3. Germline CDR1 is SGHDT and CDR2 is YYEEEE. CDR3 sequence (DNA): TGTGCCAGCAGCATACGGACTAGCCGCACAGATACGCAGTATTTT. It is translated as CASSIRTSRTDTQYF.

The CDR3 DNA is TGTGCCAGCAGTTACTCGGGGGGCCGGAGCACCGGGGAGCTGTTTTTT. Translation gives CASSYSGGRSTGELFF. The V gene is TRBV6-5, the J gene TRBJ2-2, with D possibly being TRBD1 or TRBD2 (6 bases each). Trimming left V 0 bases short and J 4 bases short, with 12 bases between. Per the germline V gene, CDR1 is MNHEY and CDR2 is SVGAGI. This CDR3 region has 16 residues.

The V gene is TRBV19, the J gene TRBJ1-5; 11 bases agree with TRBD1. The junction had 8 bases not matched to a gene; V was cut back by 8 bases and J by 2 bases. The CDR3 loop spans 16 amino acids. Germline loops: CDR1 LNHDA, CDR2 SQIVND (reference sequence). The CDR3 sequence: CASDARTGGRNQPQHF. CDR3 in DNA: TGTGCCAGTGACGCCAGGACAGGGGGCCGCAATCAGCCCCAGCATTTT.

V is TRBV7-9 and J is TRBJ1-4, with D perhaps TRBD1 (5 bases). The ends were cut back, 8 bases at V and 3 bases at J, with 16 bases in the middle. From germline, CDR1 is SEHNR and CDR2 FQNEAQ (reference sequence). This CDR3 region has 15 residues. The CDR3 nucleotides read TGTGCCAGCGCGGACCCCGGGGCGGCTAATGAAAAACTGTTTTTT. Its translation is CASADPGAANEKLFF.

The J gene is TRBJ1-1, the V gene TRBV6-5, with D possibly matching TRBD1 (6 bases). The CDR3 is 14 residues long. Germline V CDR1 and CDR2: MNHEY, SVGAGI. V was cut by 5 bases and J by 0 bases, with 10 bases left in between. The CDR3 loop is CASSDGTLNTEAFF. The CDR3 DNA reads TGTGCCAGCAGTGATGGGACATTGAACACTGAAGCTTTCTTT.

This chain links TRBV25-1 with TRBJ2-7; 8 bases agree with TRBD1. CDR1 is MGHDK, CDR2 SYGVNS, per germline. After removal of 5 bases from V and 1 base from J, the junction contained 7 bases not matched to a gene. The CDR3 covers 15 residues. The CDR3 spells CASSPIGDRSYEQYF. The CDR3 nucleotides read TGTGCCAGCAGTCCTATTGGGGACAGGTCCTACGAGCAGTACTTC.

The chain is built from TRBV5-4 and TRBJ2-2; 7 nucleotides agree with TRBD1. V lost 0 bases to trimming and J lost 3 bases; unmatched junction nucleotides: 8. From germline, CDR1 is SGHNT and CDR2 YYREEE (reference sequence). The CDR3 has 17 amino acids. This CDR3 is CASSLGLTGLDTGELFF. The CDR3 coding sequence is TGTGCCAGCAGCTTGGGACTGACAGGGTTGGACACCGGGGAGCTGTTTTTT.

The chain has TRBV5-1 and TRBJ2-1; 9 bases fit TRBD2. Germline trimming cut 3 bases from V and 4 bases from J; bases unmatched to any gene: 5. Germline V gene sequence: CDR1 SGHRS, CDR2 YFSETQ. This CDR3 spans 15 amino acids. The CDR3 protein is CASSSSGGTYNEQFF. In DNA form, the CDR3 reads TGCGCCAGCAGCTCAAGCGGGGGGACGTACAATGAGCAGTTCTTC.

J is TRBJ1-3 and V is TRBV9; possible D gene TRBD1, 5 bases. Per germline, CDR1 SGDLS and CDR2 YYNGEE. This CDR3 comprises 17 residues. V dropped 0 bases and J dropped 0 bases, with 13 bases sitting between them. CDR3 sequence (DNA): TGTGCCAGCAGCGTAGGGGACCTTGCCGGCTCTGGAAACACCATATATTTT. Protein sequence: CASSVGDLAGSGNTIYF.

A few counts support this clone. The chain has TRBV19 and TRBJ2-4; the match to TRBD1 covers 8 bases. Germline CDR1 is LNHDA and CDR2 is SQIVND (reference sequence). Trimming took 8 bases from V and 1 from J; bases not matched to a gene: 7. The length of the CDR3 is 15 residues. CDR3: CASAGQGLAKNIQYF. The CDR3 nucleotides are TGTGCCAGTGCTGGACAGGGCCTGGCCAAAAACATTCAGTACTTC. The full variable domain, rest sourced from reference TRBV19 and TRBJ2-4, is DGGITQSPKYLFRKEGQNVTLSCEQNLNHDAMYWYRQDPGQGLRLIYYSQIVNDFQKGDIAEGYSVSREKKESFPLTVTSAQKNPTAFYLCASAGQGLAKNIQYFGAGTRLSVL.

This rearrangement joins TRBV9 to TRBJ2-5; perhaps TRBD2 as D (6 bases). The length of the CDR3 is 14 residues. Germline CDR1 reads SGDLS; CDR2 reads YYNGEE. Deletions cut 0 bases from V and 4 bases from J, with 10 bases between. Here the CDR3 reads CASSVGVRGETQYF. The CDR3 DNA follows: TGTGCCAGCAGCGTAGGGGTGCGGGGAGAGACCCAGTACTTC.